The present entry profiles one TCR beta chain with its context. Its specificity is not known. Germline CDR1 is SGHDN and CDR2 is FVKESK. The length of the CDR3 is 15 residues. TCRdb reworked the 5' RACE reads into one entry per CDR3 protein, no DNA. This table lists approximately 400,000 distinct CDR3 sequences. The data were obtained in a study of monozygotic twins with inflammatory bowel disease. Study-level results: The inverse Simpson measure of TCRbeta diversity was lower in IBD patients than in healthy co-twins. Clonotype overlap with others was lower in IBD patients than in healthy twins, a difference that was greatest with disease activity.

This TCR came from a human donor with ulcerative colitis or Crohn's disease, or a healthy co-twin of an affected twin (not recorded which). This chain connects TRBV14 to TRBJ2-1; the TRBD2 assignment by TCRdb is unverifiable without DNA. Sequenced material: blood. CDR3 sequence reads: CASSQEGPPYNEQFF. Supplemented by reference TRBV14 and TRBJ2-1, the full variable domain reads EAGVTQFPSHSVIEKGQTVTLRCDPISGHDNLYWYRRVMGKEIKFLLHFVKESKQDESGMPNNRFLAERTGGTYSTLKVQPAELEDSGVYFCASSQEGPPYNEQFFGPGTRLTVL.